A single count supports the clone carrying this TCR beta chain. This entry is derived from a study of blood T cell repertoires in COVID-19. The assay was immunoSEQ multiplex PCR, and TCRdb's table has in-frame clones only and misses some. In the table there are about 280,000 clones, about 85% of which are singletons. Losses at the gene ends were 3 bases for V and 3 bases for J; bases not matched to a gene: 7. Germline CDR1 is SGHNT and CDR2 is YYREEE (reference sequence). This CDR3 spans 15 amino acids. Study members were between roughly 18 and 100 years old and lived in 20 to 30 US regions. The V and J genes are TRBV5-4 and TRBJ2-7, with TRBD1 matching over 9 bases. This sequence was found in a woman aged 50 to 65 who had recovered from COVID-19. The material sequenced was PBMCs or T cells enriched from blood (not recorded which). CDR3 loop: CASSSRQGGYYEQYF. CDR3 nucleotides: TGTGCCAGCAGCTCCCGACAGGGGGGATACTACGAGCAGTACTTC. The entire variable domain, with the rest obtained from reference TRBV5-4 and TRBJ2-7, is as follows: ETGVTQSPTHLIKTRGQQVTLRCSSQSGHNTVSWYQQALGQGPQFIFQYYREEENGRGNFPPRFSGLQFPNYSSELNVNALELDDSALYLCASSSRQGGYYEQYFGPGTRLTVT.